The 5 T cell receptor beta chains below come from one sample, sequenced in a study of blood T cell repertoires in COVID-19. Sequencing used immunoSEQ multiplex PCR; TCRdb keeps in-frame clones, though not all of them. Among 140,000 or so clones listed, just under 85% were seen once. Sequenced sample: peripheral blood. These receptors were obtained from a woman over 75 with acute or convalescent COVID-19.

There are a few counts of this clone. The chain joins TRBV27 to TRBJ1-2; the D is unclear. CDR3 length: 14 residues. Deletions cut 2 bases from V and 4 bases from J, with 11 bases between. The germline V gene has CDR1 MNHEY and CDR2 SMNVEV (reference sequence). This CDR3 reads CASSLKGEGYGYTF. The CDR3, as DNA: TGTGCCAGCAGTTTAAAGGGAGAAGGCTATGGCTACACCTTC.

The CDR3 bases are TGCGCCAGCAGCGCCCACCCCGGTAATCCTAGCACAGATACGCAGTATTTT. This codes for CASSAHPGNPSTDTQYF. The chain has TRBV5-1 and TRBJ2-3; D gene ambiguous. Germline CDR1 SGHRS, CDR2 YFSETQ. V gave up 4 bases and J gave up 0 bases, with 18 bases separating them. There are 17 residues in the CDR3.

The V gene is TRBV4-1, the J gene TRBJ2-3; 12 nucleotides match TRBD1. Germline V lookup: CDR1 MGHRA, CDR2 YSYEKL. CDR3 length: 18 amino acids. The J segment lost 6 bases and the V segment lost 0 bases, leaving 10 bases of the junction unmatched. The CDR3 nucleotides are TGCGCCAGCAGCCAAGATCCCCGGGACAGGGGGCGACGGGATACGCAGTATTTT. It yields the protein CASSQDPRDRGRRDTQYF.

CDR3 in DNA: TGTGCCAGCAGTTTAGGGGAGCACGAGCAGTACTTC. Amino acids: CASSLGEHEQYF. This sequence joins TRBV12-3 or TRBV12-4 and TRBJ2-7; tentative D call: TRBD2 (5 bases). The CDR3 sequence is 12 residues long. V lost 1 base and J 5 bases, leaving 6 bases between the germline ends.

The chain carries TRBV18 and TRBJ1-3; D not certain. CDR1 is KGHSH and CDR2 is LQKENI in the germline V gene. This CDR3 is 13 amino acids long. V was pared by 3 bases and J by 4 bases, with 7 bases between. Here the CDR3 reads CASSPELGNTIYF. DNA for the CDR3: TGTGCCAGCTCACCGGAGCTGGGAAACACCATATATTTT.